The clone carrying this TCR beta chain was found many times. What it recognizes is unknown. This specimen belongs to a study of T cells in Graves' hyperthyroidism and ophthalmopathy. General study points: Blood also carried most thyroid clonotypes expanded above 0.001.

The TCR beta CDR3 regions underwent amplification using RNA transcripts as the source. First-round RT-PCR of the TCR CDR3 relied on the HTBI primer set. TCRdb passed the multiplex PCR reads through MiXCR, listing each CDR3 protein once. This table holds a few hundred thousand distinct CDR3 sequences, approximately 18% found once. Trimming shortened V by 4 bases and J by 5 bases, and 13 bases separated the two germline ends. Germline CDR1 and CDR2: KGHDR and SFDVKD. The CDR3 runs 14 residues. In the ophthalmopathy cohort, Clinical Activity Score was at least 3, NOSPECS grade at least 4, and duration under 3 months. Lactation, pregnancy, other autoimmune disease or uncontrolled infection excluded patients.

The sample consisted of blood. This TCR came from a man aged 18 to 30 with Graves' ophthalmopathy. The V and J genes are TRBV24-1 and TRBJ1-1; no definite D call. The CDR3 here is CATSDPGRTTEAFF. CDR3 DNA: TGTGCCACCAGTGACCCTGGGCGGACTACTGAAGCTTTCTTT.